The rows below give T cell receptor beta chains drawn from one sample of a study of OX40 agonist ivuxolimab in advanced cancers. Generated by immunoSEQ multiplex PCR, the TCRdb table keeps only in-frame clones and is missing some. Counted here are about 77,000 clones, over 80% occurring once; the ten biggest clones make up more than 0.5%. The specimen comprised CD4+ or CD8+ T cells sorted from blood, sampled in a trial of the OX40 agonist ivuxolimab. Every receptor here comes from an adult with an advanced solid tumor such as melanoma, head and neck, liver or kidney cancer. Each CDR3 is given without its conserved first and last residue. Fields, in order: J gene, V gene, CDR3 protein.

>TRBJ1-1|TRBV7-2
ASSTQGAMNTEAF
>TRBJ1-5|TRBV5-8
ASSLEMVGAFGGQPQH
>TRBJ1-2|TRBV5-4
ASSLSTAAAYGYT
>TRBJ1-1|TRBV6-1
ASRGGRMNTEAF
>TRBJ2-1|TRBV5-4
ASSLAPYNEQF
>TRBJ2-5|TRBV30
AWSRPRGVETQY
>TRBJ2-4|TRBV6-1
ASSVFGDSTKNIQY
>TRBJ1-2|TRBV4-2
ASSQGLGVQYGYT
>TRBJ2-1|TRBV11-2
ASSAQGNEQF
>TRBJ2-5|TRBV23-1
ASSRGTGIQETQY
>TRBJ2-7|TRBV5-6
ASSLDGSGAREQY
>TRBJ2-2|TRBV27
ASSFGRVPGELF
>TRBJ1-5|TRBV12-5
ASGLEGGPQPQH
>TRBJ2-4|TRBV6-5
ASSTILAKNIQY
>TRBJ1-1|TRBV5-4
ASRPGGSWGDTEAF
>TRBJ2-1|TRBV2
ASSELVLAVNNEQF
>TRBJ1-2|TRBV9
ASSVDGGDYGYT
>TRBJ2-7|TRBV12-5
ASGLVGGEYEQY
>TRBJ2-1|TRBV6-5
ASKNERGIYNEQF
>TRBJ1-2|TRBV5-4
ASSLGQGSGYT
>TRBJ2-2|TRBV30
ACRKGDSNTGELF
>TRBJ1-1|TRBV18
ASSPEGWSTEAF
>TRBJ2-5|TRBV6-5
ASSYSNRIETQY
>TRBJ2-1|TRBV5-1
ASSFGEARNEQF
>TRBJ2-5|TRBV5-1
ASSLDRETQY
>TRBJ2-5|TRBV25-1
ASSPLGETQY
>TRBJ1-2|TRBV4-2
ASSQGGTANYGYT
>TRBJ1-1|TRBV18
ASSPGNTEAF
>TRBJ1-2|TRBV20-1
SDDSLYGYT
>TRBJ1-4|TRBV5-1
ASSSAPATNEKLF
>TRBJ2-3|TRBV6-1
ASSDVARLTDTQY
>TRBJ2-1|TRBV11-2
ASSLAGTYNEQF
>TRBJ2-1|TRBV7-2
ASSLGTSGHNEQF
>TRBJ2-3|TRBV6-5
ASSPLSTDTQY